Below, 7 T cell receptor beta chains from the same sample are listed, as sequenced in a study of technical replicates of blood from several donors. The data were produced by immunoSEQ multiplex PCR, yet TCRdb's version contains in-frame clones alone and is incomplete. The repertoire holds 60,000 to 80,000 clones, with roughly 91% as singletons. Input material: PBMCs. The receptors here all came from a human donor in good health. Some clones in this sample may be carry-over from other donors' samples.

Concerning this clone: The same CDR3 also results from other DNA sequences found in this sample. The chain recombines TRBV6-5 with TRBJ1-1; D is possibly TRBD1 (5 bases). The CDR3 totals 14 residues. The V and J ends lost 0 bases and 4 bases respectively, with 9 bases between them. Germline loops: CDR1 MNHEY, CDR2 SVGAGI. CDR3 coding DNA: TGTGCCAGCAGTTACTCACGGGGGGGCACTGAAGCTTTCTTT. It is translated as CASSYSRGGTEAFF.

V usage is TRBV6-1 and J usage is TRBJ2-1; 7 positions agree with TRBD2. This CDR3 is built from 15 residues. V trimming: 4 bases; J trimming: 4 bases; junction bases outside the gene matches: 7. Germline lookup yields CDR1 MNHNS and CDR2 SASEGT. The CDR3 DNA sequence: TGTGCCAGCAGTGGCCTGGGCGGGGGATACAATGAGCAGTTCTTC. As protein: CASSGLGGGYNEQFF.

The rearrangement links TRBV20-1 to TRBJ1-1, with D possibly matching TRBD1 (5 bases). Germline V lookup: CDR1 DFQATT, CDR2 SNEGSKA (reference sequence). V lost 0 bases to trimming and J lost 11 bases, with 10 bases between them. CDR3 length: 11 residues. CDR3 nucleotides: TGCAGTGCTAGAGATGGAGGGACGGCTTTCTTT. Amino acids: CSARDGGTAFF.

The chain has TRBV2 and TRBJ2-3; 8 positions agree with TRBD1. V was clipped by 8 bases and J by 2 bases; unmatched bases: 3. The V gene's germline CDR1 is SNHLY and CDR2 FYNNEI. CDR3 size: 13 residues. The CDR3: CASGTGPTDTQYF. The CDR3 bases are TGTGCCAGCGGGACAGGCCCCACAGATACGCAGTATTTT.

Only one count was recorded for this clone. This rearrangement joins TRBV5-1 to TRBJ2-7, with a tentative D call TRBD1 (6 bases). With 10 bases removed from V and 4 bases from J, the gap between germline ends came to 15 bases. Germline CDR1 reads SGHRS; CDR2 reads YFSETQ. This CDR3 has 12 residues. CDR3 DNA: TGCGCCTCCCAGGGGTCCGTGTACGAGCAGTACTTC. Translated, it gives CASQGSVYEQYF.

This clone was picked up one time. This rearrangement joins TRBV20-1 to TRBJ2-1; D ambiguous. V lost 4 bases, J lost 6 bases, and 4 bases lay in between. Germline V gene sequence: CDR1 DFQATT, CDR2 SNEGSKA (reference sequence). The CDR3 totals 10 residues. In DNA form, the CDR3 reads TGCAGTGCTATAGTCAATGAGCAGTTCTTC. Translating gives CSAIVNEQFF.

V usage is TRBV6-5 and J usage is TRBJ1-6; TRBD1 matches at 7 bases. Germline assignment: CDR1 MNHEY and CDR2 SVGAGI. The V and J ends lost 5 bases and 7 bases, in that order; junction bases with no gene match: 8. The CDR3 extends over 15 amino acids. The CDR3 DNA reads as TGTGCCAGCAGTAAAACAGGGGCGGTGAATTCACCCCTCCACTTT. Protein sequence: CASSKTGAVNSPLHF.